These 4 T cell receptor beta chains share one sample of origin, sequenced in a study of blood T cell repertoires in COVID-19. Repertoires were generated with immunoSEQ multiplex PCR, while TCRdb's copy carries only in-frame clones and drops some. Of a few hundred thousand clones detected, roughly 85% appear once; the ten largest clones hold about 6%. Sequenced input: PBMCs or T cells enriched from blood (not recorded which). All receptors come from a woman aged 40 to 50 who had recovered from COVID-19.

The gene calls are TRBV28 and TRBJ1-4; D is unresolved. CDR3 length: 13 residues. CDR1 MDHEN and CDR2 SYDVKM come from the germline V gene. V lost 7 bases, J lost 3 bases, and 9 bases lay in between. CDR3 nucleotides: TGTGCCAGCACCAAAGCACCTAATGAAAAACTGTTTTTT. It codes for CASTKAPNEKLFF.

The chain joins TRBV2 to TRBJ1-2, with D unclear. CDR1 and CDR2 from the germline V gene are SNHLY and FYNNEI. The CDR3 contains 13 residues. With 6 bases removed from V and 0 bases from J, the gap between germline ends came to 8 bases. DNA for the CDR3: TGTGCCAGCAGCGACGGGGCTAACTATGGCTACACCTTC. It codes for CASSDGANYGYTF. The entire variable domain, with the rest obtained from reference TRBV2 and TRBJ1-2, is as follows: EPEVTQTPSHQVTQMGQEVILRCVPISNHLYFYWYRQILGQKVEFLVSFYNNEISEKSEIFDDQFSVERPDGSNFTLKIRSTKLEDSAMYFCASSDGANYGYTFGSGTRLTVV.

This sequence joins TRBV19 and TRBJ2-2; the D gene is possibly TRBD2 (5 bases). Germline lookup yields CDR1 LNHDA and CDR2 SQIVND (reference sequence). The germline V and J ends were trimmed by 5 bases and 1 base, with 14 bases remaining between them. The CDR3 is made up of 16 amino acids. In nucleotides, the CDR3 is TGTGCCAGTAGTCCCTTCGCGGGCGAGAACACCGGGGAGCTGTTTTTT. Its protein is CASSPFAGENTGELFF.

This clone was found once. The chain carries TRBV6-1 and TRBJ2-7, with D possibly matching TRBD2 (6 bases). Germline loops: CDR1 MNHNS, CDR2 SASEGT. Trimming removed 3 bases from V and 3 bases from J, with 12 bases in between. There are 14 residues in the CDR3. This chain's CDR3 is CASSDLGGYYEQYF. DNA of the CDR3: TGTGCCAGCAGTGATCTGGGGGGATACTACGAGCAGTACTTC.